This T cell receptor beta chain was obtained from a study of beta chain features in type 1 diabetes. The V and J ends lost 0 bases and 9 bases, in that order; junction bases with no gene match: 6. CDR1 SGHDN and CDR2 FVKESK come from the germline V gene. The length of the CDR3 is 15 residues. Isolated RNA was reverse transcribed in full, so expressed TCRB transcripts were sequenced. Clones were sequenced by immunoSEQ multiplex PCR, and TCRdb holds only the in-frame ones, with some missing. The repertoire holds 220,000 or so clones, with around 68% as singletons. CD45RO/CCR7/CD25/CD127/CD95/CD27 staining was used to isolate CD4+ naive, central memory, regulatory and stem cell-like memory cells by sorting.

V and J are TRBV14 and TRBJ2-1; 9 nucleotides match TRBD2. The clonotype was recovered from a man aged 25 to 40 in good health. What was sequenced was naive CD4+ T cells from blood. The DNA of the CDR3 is TGTGCCAGCAGCCAAGATCGGCTAGCGGGAACTGAGCAGTTCTTC. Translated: CASSQDRLAGTEQFF.